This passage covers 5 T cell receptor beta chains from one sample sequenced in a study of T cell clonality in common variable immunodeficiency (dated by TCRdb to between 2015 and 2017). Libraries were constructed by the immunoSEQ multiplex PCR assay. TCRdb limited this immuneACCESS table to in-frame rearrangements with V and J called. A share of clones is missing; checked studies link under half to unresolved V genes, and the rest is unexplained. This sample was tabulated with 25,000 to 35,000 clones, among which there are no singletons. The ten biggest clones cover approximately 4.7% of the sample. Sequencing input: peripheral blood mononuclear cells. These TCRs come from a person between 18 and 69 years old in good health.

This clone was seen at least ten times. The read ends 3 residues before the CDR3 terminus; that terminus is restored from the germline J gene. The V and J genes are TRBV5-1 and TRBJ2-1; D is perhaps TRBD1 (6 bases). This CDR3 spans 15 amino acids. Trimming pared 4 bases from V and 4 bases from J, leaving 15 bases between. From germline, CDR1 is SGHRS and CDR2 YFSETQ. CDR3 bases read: TGCGCCAGCAGCCTCCCCGGGACAAATTACAATGAG. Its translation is CASSLPGTNYNE. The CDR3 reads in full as CASSLPGTNYNEQFF. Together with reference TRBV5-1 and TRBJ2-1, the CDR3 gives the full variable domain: KAGVTQTPRYLIKTRGQQVTLSCSPISGHRSVSWYQQTPGQGLQFLFEYFSETQRNKGNFPGRFSGRQFSNSRSEMNVSTLELGDSALYLCASSLPGTNYNEQFFGPGTRLTVL.

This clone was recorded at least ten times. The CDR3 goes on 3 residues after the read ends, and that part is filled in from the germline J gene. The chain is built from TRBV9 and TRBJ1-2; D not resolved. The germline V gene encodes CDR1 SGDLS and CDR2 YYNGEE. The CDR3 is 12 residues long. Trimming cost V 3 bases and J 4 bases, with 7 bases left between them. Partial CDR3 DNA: TGTGCCAGCAGCGCTGTCGTCTATGGC. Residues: CASSAVVYG. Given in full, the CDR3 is CASSAVVYGYTF.

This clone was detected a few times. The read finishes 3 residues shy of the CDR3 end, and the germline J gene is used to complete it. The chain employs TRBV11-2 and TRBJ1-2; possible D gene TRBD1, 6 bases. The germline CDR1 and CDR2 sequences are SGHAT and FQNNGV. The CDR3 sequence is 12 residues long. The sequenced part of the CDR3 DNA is TGTGCCAGCAGCTACGGGGGGCCGGAG. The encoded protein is CASSYGGPE. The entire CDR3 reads CASSYGGPEYTF.

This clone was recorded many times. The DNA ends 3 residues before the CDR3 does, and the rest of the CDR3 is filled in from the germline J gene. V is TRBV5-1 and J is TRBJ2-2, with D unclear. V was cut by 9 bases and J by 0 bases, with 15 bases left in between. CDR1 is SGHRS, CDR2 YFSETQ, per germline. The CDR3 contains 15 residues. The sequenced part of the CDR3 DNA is TGCGCCACCACCCGCCTGGCCGCGAACACCGGGGAG. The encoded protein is CATTRLAANTGE. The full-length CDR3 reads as CATTRLAANTGELFF.

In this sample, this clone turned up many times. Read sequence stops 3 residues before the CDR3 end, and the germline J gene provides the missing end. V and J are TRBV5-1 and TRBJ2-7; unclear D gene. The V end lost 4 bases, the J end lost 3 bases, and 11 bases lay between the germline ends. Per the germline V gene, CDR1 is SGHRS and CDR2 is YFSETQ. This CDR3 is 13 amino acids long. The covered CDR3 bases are TGCGCCAGCAGCCCTCCCCAAGGCTACGAG. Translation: CASSPPQGYE. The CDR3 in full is CASSPPQGYEQYF. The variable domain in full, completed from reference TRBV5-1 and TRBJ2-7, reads KAGVTQTPRYLIKTRGQQVTLSCSPISGHRSVSWYQQTPGQGLQFLFEYFSETQRNKGNFPGRFSGRQFSNSRSEMNVSTLELGDSALYLCASSPPQGYEQYFGPGTRLTVT.